This T cell receptor (beta chain) emerged from a study of PD-1 blockade in classical Hodgkin lymphoma. Findings and limits, study-wide: Newly diagnosed patients reportedly had lower baseline TCR diversity than healthy donors.

A note on this clone: Its antigen remains unidentified.

Germline lookup yields CDR1 LNHDA and CDR2 SQIVND (reference sequence). Trimming left V 5 bases short and J 1 base short, with 8 bases between. This CDR3 spans 13 amino acids. Regarding time point: cycle 4 day 1 (C4D1), after six to seven weeks of nivolumab. Every patient was affected by relapse after autologous stem cell transplantation, while exposure to brentuximab vedotin was not uniform. Profiled with immunoSEQ multiplex PCR; TCRdb holds only in-frame clones, not every one. This sample has 99,000 or so clones; roughly nine tenths occur once, and the top ten carry around 20%. The rearrangement links TRBV19 to TRBJ1-2; D is ambiguous. The source was peripheral blood mononuclear cells (PBMCs), collected before the fourth cycle of nivolumab. This receptor was obtained from a human donor with classical Hodgkin lymphoma. The DNA for the CDR3 is TGTGCCAGTAGTGCTACTATTAACTATGGCTACACCTTC. Protein sequence: CASSATINYGYTF.